Each of the 27 T cell receptor beta chains below was sequenced from the same sample in a study of Graves' ophthalmopathy and Graves' hyperthyroidism. CDR3 regions of TCR beta were amplified from RNA transcripts. HTBI primers primed a first-round RT-PCR, and a second-round multiplex PCR followed. TCRdb analysed the multiplex PCR reads with MiXCR anew, one entry per CDR3 protein. In the table there are 400,000 to 450,000 distinct CDR3 sequences, approximately 21% of which are singletons. The sample consisted of peripheral blood. These receptors were collected from a woman aged 18-29 years with stable Graves' hyperthyroidism.

This clonotype was found many times. The chain uses TRBV12-3 or TRBV12-4 and TRBJ2-7; D unresolved. The ends were cut back, 6 bases at V and 5 bases at J, with 8 bases in the middle. The CDR3 length is 11 residues. CDR3 in DNA: TGTGCCAGCAGCCCTCCCCACGAGCAGTACTTC. Amino acid sequence: CASSPPHEQYF.

V usage is TRBV12-3 or TRBV12-4 and J usage is TRBJ1-2; D is undetermined. This CDR3 is 11 amino acids long. V shed 6 bases and J shed 8 bases, with 10 bases lying between them. The CDR3 DNA follows: TGTGCCAGCAGCCTCGGGCACGGCTACACCTTC. This sequence encodes CASSLGHGYTF.

This clonotype was seen at least ten times. One end of the junction varies from germline; a read error may be responsible. The chain has TRBV5-1 and TRBJ1-5; TRBD1 agrees at 9 bases. The CDR3 length is 13 residues. Germline V CDR1 and CDR2: SGHRS, YFSETQ. The CDR3 spells CASSLDRGQPQHF. The CDR3 nucleotides are TGTGCCAGCAGCTTGGACAGGGGACAGCCCCAGCATTTT.

The J gene is TRBJ2-5, the V gene TRBV5-1; D might be TRBD1 or TRBD2, each matching 5 bases. Germline V lookup: CDR1 SGHRS, CDR2 YFSETQ. CDR3 length: 19 residues. V was pared by 3 bases and J by 4 bases, with 28 bases between. The chain's CDR3 is CASSSTFGTEGSMRETQYF. Here the CDR3 DNA reads TGCGCCAGCAGCTCAACCTTCGGGACGGAAGGGAGTATGCGAGAGACCCAGTACTTC.

This clonotype was detected ten times or more. The chain combines TRBV5-1 with TRBJ1-2; D is uncertain. CDR1 and CDR2 (germline): SGHRS, YFSETQ. The CDR3 spans 14 residues. The V end was cut by 4 bases, the J end by 4 bases, with 14 bases between. This chain's CDR3 is CASSTQDSVYGYTF. CDR3 DNA: TGCGCCAGCAGCACGCAGGACTCCGTCTATGGCTACACCTTC.

This clonotype appeared many times. The V and J genes are TRBV9 and TRBJ2-5; D is uncertain. The V end was cut by 4 bases, the J end by 1 base, with 11 bases between. This CDR3 has 14 amino acids. Germline loops: CDR1 SGDLS, CDR2 YYNGEE. Here the CDR3 DNA reads TGTGCCAGCAGCCCCTGGGCAGGCCAAGAGACCCAGTACTTC. It translates to CASSPWAGQETQYF. The entire variable domain, with the rest obtained from reference TRBV9 and TRBJ2-5, is as follows: DSGVTQTPKHLITATGQRVTLRCSPRSGDLSVYWYQQSLDQGLQFLIQYYNGEERAKGNILERFSAQQFPDLHSELNLSSLELGDSALYFCASSPWAGQETQYFGPGTRLLVL.

Many counts were recorded for this clonotype. The chain has TRBV7-8 and TRBJ2-7; 10 bases line up with TRBD2. Losses at the gene ends were 5 bases for V and 4 bases for J; bases not matched to a gene: 8. This CDR3 is 15 amino acids long. Per germline, CDR1 SGHVS and CDR2 FQNEAQ. The CDR3 spells CASSPQLAGAYEQYF. The CDR3 DNA reads as TGTGCCAGCAGCCCACAGCTAGCGGGAGCTTACGAGCAGTACTTC.

The chain links TRBV28 to TRBJ2-5; 8 positions agree with TRBD2. The germline V gene has CDR1 MDHEN and CDR2 SYDVKM. Trimming removed 6 bases from V and 5 bases from J; junction bases left unmatched: 11. CDR3 length equals 15 residues. The CDR3 protein is CASSPWPTSAETQYF. CDR3 sequence (DNA): TGTGCCAGCAGCCCCTGGCCGACTAGCGCGGAGACCCAGTACTTC. Looking up the rest from reference TRBV28 and TRBJ2-5 gives the full variable domain: DVKVTQSSRYLVKRTGEKVFLECVQDMDHENMFWYRQDPGLGLRLIYFSYDVKMKEKGDIPEGYSVSREKKERFSLILESASTNQTSMYLCASSPWPTSAETQYFGPGTRLLVL.

This clonotype was counted at least ten times. J is TRBJ2-7 and V is TRBV28; D may match TRBD1 or TRBD2 (6 bases each). Germline values: CDR1 MDHEN, CDR2 SYDVKM. Trimming removed 5 bases from V and 2 bases from J, with 16 bases in between. The CDR3 loop spans 15 amino acids. DNA of the CDR3: TGTGCCAGCAGTAGGGGGGTTAGGGGCCCCTACGAGCAGTACTTC. It is translated as CASSRGVRGPYEQYF.

This clonotype has a count of ten or more. The chain links TRBV10-3 to TRBJ2-7; 11 bases match TRBD2. Germline CDR1 and CDR2: ENHRY and SYGVKD. V lost 2 bases to trimming and J lost 3 bases; unmatched junction nucleotides: 3. The CDR3 spans 15 residues. The CDR3 DNA is TGTGCCATCAGTGAGCAACTAGCGGGAGTCTACGAGCAGTACTTC. It encodes CAISEQLAGVYEQYF.

In this sample, this clonotype turned up many times. The genes are TRBV20-1 and TRBJ2-7, with D uncertain. Germline CDR1 reads DFQATT; CDR2 reads SNEGSKA (reference sequence). The CDR3 consists of 11 residues. With 0 bases removed from V and 7 bases from J, the gap between germline ends came to 7 bases. CDR3 protein: CSAREASEQYF. CDR3 nucleotide sequence: TGCAGTGCTAGAGAGGCGAGTGAGCAGTACTTC.

This clonotype showed up many times. This chain uses TRBV5-4 with TRBJ1-1, with TRBD1 matching 9 bases. The germline CDR1 and CDR2 sequences are SGHNT and YYREEE (reference sequence). J lost 4 bases, V lost 4 bases, and 5 bases had no gene match. The CDR3 contains 14 residues. CDR3 DNA: TGTGCCAGCAGCCGGACAGGGGCGACCACTGAAGCTTTCTTT. Protein product: CASSRTGATTEAFF.

At least ten counts were recorded for this clonotype. J is TRBJ2-3 and V is TRBV6-1; no reliable D call. The CDR3 runs to 15 residues. Germline V gives CDR1 MNHNS, CDR2 SASEGT. The germline V and J ends were trimmed by 0 bases and 2 bases, with 9 bases remaining between them. DNA for the CDR3: TGTGCCAGCAGTGAAGCTTTGCCATCCACAGATACGCAGTATTTT. This encodes CASSEALPSTDTQYF.

Many counts were recorded for this clonotype. The chain combines TRBV6-5 with TRBJ2-7; D gene uncertain. Per germline, CDR1 MNHEY and CDR2 SVGAGI. This CDR3 comprises 16 residues. Trimming pared 0 bases from V and 6 bases from J, leaving 18 bases between. The CDR3: CASSYSTASPLPEQYF. CDR3 DNA: TGTGCCAGCAGTTACTCGACCGCCAGTCCTCTGCCCGAGCAGTACTTC.

This clonotype was seen at least ten times. This chain connects TRBV11-1 to TRBJ1-1; perhaps TRBD1 as D (5 bases). V dropped 3 bases and J dropped 3 bases, with 20 bases sitting between them. The CDR3 spans 17 residues. Looked up from germline, CDR1 is SGHAT and CDR2 is FQDESV (reference sequence). Here the CDR3 reads CASSFIFETEGYTEAFF. The CDR3 DNA is TGTGCCAGCAGCTTTATTTTCGAGACTGAGGGGTACACTGAAGCTTTCTTT. The full variable domain, its missing parts supplied by reference TRBV11-1 and TRBJ1-1, is EAEVAQSPRYKITEKSQAVAFWCDPISGHATLYWYRQILGQGPELLVQFQDESVVDDSQLPKDRFSAERLKGVDSTLKIQPAELGDSAMYLCASSFIFETEGYTEAFFGQGTRLTVV.

In its sample, this clonotype was seen a few times. The rearrangement links TRBV18 to TRBJ2-5; 8 bases line up with TRBD1. V lost 2 bases, J lost 4 bases, and 0 bases stayed unmatched. Germline CDR1 and CDR2: KGHSH and LQKENI. This CDR3 is 13 amino acids long. The CDR3 is CASSPGQGETQYF. In nucleotides, the CDR3 is TGTGCCAGCTCACCAGGACAGGGAGAGACCCAGTACTTC.

This clonotype was counted many times. The chain combines TRBV7-8 with TRBJ1-2, with 9 bases lining up with TRBD1. The CDR3 consists of 17 residues. Per germline, CDR1 SGHVS and CDR2 FQNEAQ. V lost 1 base, J lost 7 bases, and 13 bases stayed unmatched. As DNA, the CDR3 is TGTGCCAGCAGCTTAGGATCGGAACAGGGGGCGCGGAGTGGCTACACCTTC. It yields the protein CASSLGSEQGARSGYTF.

This clonotype appeared many times. The rearrangement links TRBV28 to TRBJ1-1; tentative D call: TRBD1 (6 bases). V was shortened by 10 bases and J by 11 bases, with 20 bases between the two germline ends. This CDR3 has 12 amino acids. The V gene's germline CDR1 is MDHEN and CDR2 SYDVKM. The CDR3 nucleotides read TGTGCCACCAGAGAGGGGGGCAGGGGCGCTTTCTTT. As protein: CATREGGRGAFF.

The rearrangement uses TRBV15 and TRBJ2-7; no clear D. V was shortened by 1 base and J by 6 bases, with 16 bases between the two germline ends. The CDR3 totals 15 residues. Germline CDR1 is LNHNV and CDR2 is YYDKDF (reference sequence). CDR3 sequence reads: CATSRGARSFGEQYF. Written as DNA, the CDR3 is TGTGCCACCAGCAGAGGGGCTCGGTCGTTCGGCGAGCAGTACTTC. The full variable domain, completed using reference TRBV15 and TRBJ2-7, is DAMVIQNPRYQVTQFGKPVTLSCSQTLNHNVMYWYQQKSSQAPKLLFHYYDKDFNNEADTPDNFQSRRPNTSFCFLDIRSPGLGDTAMYLCATSRGARSFGEQYFGPGTRLTVT.

In its sample, this clonotype was seen many times. The gene calls are TRBV20-1 and TRBJ2-2; 8 positions match TRBD2. V gave up 2 bases and J gave up 2 bases; unmatched junction bases: 4. The CDR3 spans 15 residues. CDR1 is DFQATT, CDR2 SNEGSKA, per germline (reference sequence). In DNA form, the CDR3 reads TGCAGTGCTAGAAGAGCGGGAGCTAACACCGGGGAGCTGTTTTTT. It yields the protein CSARRAGANTGELFF.

This clonotype came up a few times. The J gene is TRBJ1-6, the V gene TRBV6-4; TRBD1 might be the D (6 bases). V was clipped by 0 bases and J by 6 bases, with 6 bases between them. Per germline, CDR1 MRHNA and CDR2 SNTAGT. The CDR3 runs to 14 residues. The CDR3 DNA reads as TGTGCCAGCAGTGACTCGGGGGCTAATTCACCCCTCCACTTT. It translates to CASSDSGANSPLHF.

This clonotype was detected ten times or more. The chain carries TRBV11-2 and TRBJ2-7; TRBD2 matches 12 bases. The CDR3 runs to 15 residues. Trimming at V came to 5 bases and at J to 3 bases, leaving 5 bases not matched to a gene. Germline V CDR1 and CDR2: SGHAT, FQNNGV. Here the CDR3 reads CASSRLAGANYEQYF. The CDR3 nucleotides are TGTGCCAGCAGCAGACTAGCGGGAGCAAACTACGAGCAGTACTTC.

This clonotype showed up many times. The chain has TRBV19 and TRBJ1-6; D may be TRBD1 (6 bases). This CDR3 is 14 amino acids long. Germline values: CDR1 LNHDA, CDR2 SQIVND (reference sequence). Trimming took off 3 bases at V and 6 bases at J, with 9 bases between the two ends. This CDR3 is CASSIQGLNSPLHF. The CDR3, as DNA: TGTGCCAGTAGTATTCAGGGGCTTAATTCACCCCTCCACTTT.

Many counts were recorded for this clonotype. Here the CDR3 reads CASRSGSSYEQYF. DNA of the CDR3: TGTGCCAGCCGCAGCGGGTCCTCCTACGAGCAGTACTTC. The rearrangement uses TRBV14 and TRBJ2-7; D may be TRBD2 (6 bases). With 8 bases removed from V and 0 bases from J, the gap between germline ends came to 11 bases. The V gene's germline CDR1 is SGHDN and CDR2 FVKESK. The CDR3 extends over 13 amino acids. The full variable domain, completed using reference TRBV14 and TRBJ2-7, is EAGVTQFPSHSVIEKGQTVTLRCDPISGHDNLYWYRRVMGKEIKFLLHFVKESKQDESGMPNNRFLAERTGGTYSTLKVQPAELEDSGVYFCASRSGSSYEQYFGPGTRLTVT.

The chain couples TRBV12-3 or TRBV12-4 to TRBJ2-7, with a tentative D call TRBD2 (6 bases). This CDR3 is built from 14 residues. The V end was cut by 5 bases, the J end by 4 bases, with 15 bases between. CDR3 region: CASSPGGVLYEQYF. The CDR3 DNA sequence: TGTGCCAGCAGTCCGGGCGGGGTATTATACGAGCAGTACTTC.

This clonotype was seen just once. This could be a read error, since a much larger clone is one nucleotide away. The chain carries TRBV24-1 and TRBJ2-7, with D perhaps TRBD2 (6 bases). This CDR3 comprises 13 residues. Trimming removed 8 bases from V and 0 bases from J, with 10 bases in between. Per the germline V gene, CDR1 is KGHDR and CDR2 is SFDVKD. The CDR3 sequence is CATKDGSSYEQYF. The CDR3, as DNA: TGTGCCACCAAGGACGGGAGCTCCTACGAGCAGTACTTC.

On this clonotype: This may come from a read error, since a much larger clone is one base off. This sequence joins TRBV19 and TRBJ2-5, with no clear D. From germline, CDR1 is LNHDA and CDR2 SQIVND (reference sequence). The V gene lost 8 bases and the J gene lost 5 bases, with 15 bases spanning the gap. The CDR3 length is 13 residues. The CDR3 coding sequence is TGTGCCAGTGGGCCTAGAAGTATGGAGACCCAGTACTTC. This translates into CASGPRSMETQYF.